Following are 28 T cell receptor beta chains from one sample sequenced in a study of T cell responses to AZD1222 COVID-19 vaccine. Sequencing was performed with immunoSEQ multiplex PCR; in TCRdb, only in-frame clones are kept and a portion is missing. The repertoire includes some 39,000 clones, less than 95% of them detected once, and about two fifths sits in the top ten. The specimen was peripheral blood, collected 28 days after the second AZD1222 dose. These receptors were obtained from an adult who received the AZD1222 COVID-19 vaccine.

The rearrangement uses TRBV10-1 and TRBJ2-5; TRBD1 matches 8 bases. CDR1 is WNHNN, CDR2 SYGVQD, per germline (reference sequence). V lost 0 bases and J lost 2; bases outside the gene matches: 5. CDR3 length equals 16 residues. Here the CDR3 reads CASSESIGTGQETQYF. DNA of the CDR3: TGCGCCAGCAGTGAGTCGATTGGGACAGGTCAAGAGACCCAGTACTTC.

This clone appeared once. The V call is TRBV14, the J call TRBJ2-3, with D perhaps matching TRBD1 or TRBD2 (5 bases each). Trimming took 1 base from V and 0 from J, leaving 14 bases between them. The CDR3 has 17 residues. Germline V lookup: CDR1 SGHDN, CDR2 FVKESK. The CDR3 DNA reads as TGTGCCAGCAGCCAAGTGGGACGGATTTCTAGCACAGATACGCAGTATTTT. It is translated as CASSQVGRISSTDTQYF.

This CDR3 reads CASSFEGQGLGYGYTF. For the CDR3, the DNA is TGTGCCAGCAGCTTTGAGGGACAGGGGTTGGGCTATGGCTACACCTTC. The chain couples TRBV7-9 to TRBJ1-2, with 10 bases identical to TRBD1. Trimming cost V 3 bases and J 4 bases; bases outside gene matches: 8. CDR3 length: 16 residues. Germline loops: CDR1 SEHNR, CDR2 FQNEAQ (reference sequence). Looking up the rest from reference TRBV7-9 and TRBJ1-2 gives the full variable domain: DTGVSQNPRHKITKRGQNVTFRCDPISEHNRLYWYRQTLGQGPEFLTYFQNEAQLEKSRLLSDRFSAERPKGSFSTLEIQRTEQGDSAMYLCASSFEGQGLGYGYTFGSGTRLTVV.

The chain has TRBV5-1 and TRBJ1-1, with 7 bases that match TRBD1. V lost 2 bases to trimming and J lost 4 bases; unmatched junction nucleotides: 5. Germline loops: CDR1 SGHRS, CDR2 YFSETQ. CDR3 length: 14 residues. The CDR3 here is CASSFTGAFTEAFF. CDR3 sequence (DNA): TGCGCCAGCAGCTTTACAGGGGCCTTCACTGAAGCTTTCTTT.

The rearrangement uses TRBV7-2 and TRBJ1-1; 10 nucleotides match TRBD1. The V and J ends lost 1 base and 3 bases, in that order; junction bases with no gene match: 8. The CDR3 runs to 17 residues. The V gene's germline CDR1 is SGHTA and CDR2 FQGNSA. For the CDR3, the DNA is TGTGCCAGCAGCTTAGTCCCGACAGGGGGCATGGACACTGAAGCTTTCTTT. It codes for CASSLVPTGGMDTEAFF.

The gene calls are TRBV11-2 and TRBJ1-2, with TRBD1 identical over 10 bases. Trimming took 6 bases from V and 6 from J; bases not matched to a gene: 10. Germline loops: CDR1 SGHAT, CDR2 FQNNGV. There are 15 residues in the CDR3. The CDR3 protein is CASSQSRQGAHGYTF. The CDR3 region has the DNA TGTGCCAGCAGTCAGTCGCGACAGGGGGCGCATGGCTACACCTTC.

V usage is TRBV2 and J usage is TRBJ1-1; D uncertain. The V gene lost 7 bases and the J gene lost 0 bases, with 12 bases spanning the gap. The CDR3 is 14 residues long. Germline CDR1 reads SNHLY; CDR2 reads FYNNEI. Here the CDR3 DNA reads TGTGCCAGCAAAGGTGACCTAATGAACACTGAAGCTTTCTTT. This sequence encodes CASKGDLMNTEAFF.

J is TRBJ2-1 and V is TRBV30; the D gene could be TRBD1 or TRBD2 (5 bases each). The CDR3 has 14 residues. The germline V gene encodes CDR1 GTSNPN and CDR2 SVGIG (reference sequence). Trimming removed 1 base from V and 10 bases from J, with 17 bases in between. The CDR3 nucleotides read TGTGCCTGGAGTGGGGGACGGAGCTTACGGGAGCAGTTCTTC. This sequence encodes CAWSGGRSLREQFF.

This clone showed up just once. The chain joins TRBV7-9 to TRBJ2-1, with unresolved D. CDR1 and CDR2 (germline): SEHNR, FQNEAQ (reference sequence). This CDR3 is built from 12 residues. V dropped 1 base and J dropped 7 bases, with 5 bases sitting between them. In nucleotides, the CDR3 is TGTGCCAGCAGCTTAGTAAGTAATGAGCAGTTCTTC. Protein sequence: CASSLVSNEQFF.

The chain combines TRBV10-3 with TRBJ2-5, with D perhaps matching TRBD2 (5 bases). V shed 3 bases and J shed 5 bases, with 10 bases lying between them. Germline V CDR1 and CDR2: ENHRY, SYGVKD. The length of the CDR3 is 13 residues. The CDR3 spells CAISDGDGETQYF. In DNA form, the CDR3 reads TGTGCCATCAGTGACGGGGATGGGGAGACCCAGTACTTC.

The V call is TRBV5-8, the J call TRBJ2-6; a weak D match, TRBD2 (5 bases). Trimming left V 4 bases short and J 4 bases short, with 9 bases between. Germline V gives CDR1 SGHTS, CDR2 YDEGEE. The CDR3 loop spans 14 amino acids. CDR3: CASSLVAGANVLTF. CDR3 nucleotides: TGTGCCAGCAGCCTCGTAGCGGGGGCCAACGTCCTGACTTTC. The entire variable domain, with the rest obtained from reference TRBV5-8 and TRBJ2-6, is as follows: EAGVTQSPTHLIKTRGQQATLRCSPISGHTSVYWYQQALGLGLQFLLWYDEGEERNRGNFPPRFSGRQFPNYSSELNVNALELEDSALYLCASSLVAGANVLTFGAGSRLTVL.

J is TRBJ2-7 and V is TRBV7-2; 10 bases match TRBD2. V lost 4 bases to trimming and J lost 2 bases; unmatched junction nucleotides: 2. Germline CDR1 and CDR2: SGHTA and FQGNSA. This CDR3 has 14 residues. CDR3 bases: TGTGCCAGCAGCTCTAGCGGGGGCCCCTACGAGCAGTACTTC. Its translation is CASSSSGGPYEQYF.

The V call is TRBV19, the J call TRBJ2-3, with TRBD2 as a possible D gene (6 bases). The V end lost 3 bases, the J end lost 5 bases, and 15 bases lay between the germline ends. This CDR3 comprises 15 residues. Per germline, CDR1 LNHDA and CDR2 SQIVND (reference sequence). CDR3 coding DNA: TGTGCCAGTAGTATTAGTGGAGGGGATGGAGATACGCAGTATTTT. Protein sequence: CASSISGGDGDTQYF.

The V gene is TRBV10-2, the J gene TRBJ1-4; 8 bases align to TRBD1. The junction had 8 bases not matched to a gene; V was cut back by 8 bases and J by 12 bases. Germline CDR1 reads WSHSY; CDR2 reads SAAADI. This CDR3 has 12 residues. CDR3 coding DNA: TGCGCCAGCTCCCAGGACAGGGCCGAACTGTTTTTT. This sequence encodes CASSQDRAELFF.

This clone has only a few counts. CDR3 loop: CASSPRGGGYTF. The CDR3, as DNA: TGTGCCAGTAGCCCCAGGGGCGGGGGCTACACCTTC. The chain employs TRBV19 and TRBJ1-2; TRBD1 might be the D (6 bases). Trimming removed 6 bases from V and 8 bases from J, with 13 bases in between. Germline CDR1 reads LNHDA; CDR2 reads SQIVND (reference sequence). This CDR3 has 12 residues.

The chain carries TRBV27 and TRBJ1-5, with D hard to call. The germline V and J ends were trimmed by 5 bases and 3 bases, with 11 bases remaining between them. CDR1 is MNHEY, CDR2 SMNVEV, per germline (reference sequence). This CDR3 comprises 14 residues. The CDR3, as DNA: TGTGCCAGCAGTGGGAGGGCCGACAATCAGCCCCAGCATTTT. It specifies CASSGRADNQPQHF.

This chain connects TRBV7-2 to TRBJ1-1; tentative D call: TRBD1 (5 bases). The germline V and J ends were trimmed by 5 bases and 2 bases, with 12 bases remaining between them. Germline assignment: CDR1 SGHTA and CDR2 FQGNSA. This CDR3 is built from 14 residues. The CDR3 region has the DNA TGTGCCAGCAGCGGGCCGACAGTTAACACTGAAGCTTTCTTT. Protein sequence: CASSGPTVNTEAFF.

The V and J genes are TRBV5-1 and TRBJ1-6; D gene ambiguous. Germline values: CDR1 SGHRS, CDR2 YFSETQ. The CDR3 loop spans 15 amino acids. Deletions cut 0 bases from V and 9 bases from J, with 13 bases between. CDR3 bases: TGCGCCAGCAGCTTGGATGGAGCTAGGAGTTCACCCCTCCACTTT. As protein: CASSLDGARSSPLHF.

The V gene is TRBV20-1, the J gene TRBJ1-1, with 8 bases fitting TRBD1. V was pared by 3 bases and J by 4 bases, with 7 bases of the junction left unmatched. Germline-derived CDR1 and CDR2 are DFQATT and SNEGSKA (reference sequence). This CDR3 region has 14 residues. In nucleotides, the CDR3 is TGCAGTGCTAGTGACAGGGGTTTGGTCACTGAAGCTTTCTTT. Protein sequence: CSASDRGLVTEAFF.

J is TRBJ1-2 and V is TRBV7-2; D remains ambiguous. The CDR3 runs to 13 residues. The V gene's germline CDR1 is SGHTA and CDR2 FQGNSA. Deletions cut 5 bases from V and 2 bases from J, with 9 bases between. CDR3 in DNA: TGTGCCAGCAGCGTCGACGGGAACTATGGCTACACCTTC. Translating gives CASSVDGNYGYTF.

The chain uses TRBV7-9 and TRBJ1-5; tentative D call: TRBD1 (5 bases). The CDR3 is 12 amino acids. Per germline, CDR1 SEHNR and CDR2 FQNEAQ (reference sequence). V lost 1 base and J lost 10, with 8 bases in between. The CDR3: CASSLVGGPQHF. CDR3 nucleotides: TGTGCCAGCAGCTTAGTGGGGGGTCCCCAGCATTTT. The complete variable domain, with remaining parts taken from reference TRBV7-9 and TRBJ1-5, reads DTGVSQNPRHKITKRGQNVTFRCDPISEHNRLYWYRQTLGQGPEFLTYFQNEAQLEKSRLLSDRFSAERPKGSFSTLEIQRTEQGDSAMYLCASSLVGGPQHFGDGTRLSIL.

This clone was detected only a few times. Mismatch with germline at one junction end may stem from a read error. The rearrangement uses TRBV6-2 or TRBV6-3 and TRBJ1-5; D is ambiguous. The CDR3 runs 12 residues. Germline values: CDR1 MNHEY, CDR2 SVGEGT. The CDR3 sequence is CASSNSRQPQHF. The CDR3 DNA reads TGTGCCAGCAGTAACTCCAGGCAGCCCCAGCATTTT.

The V gene is TRBV6-2 or TRBV6-3, the J gene TRBJ2-7; D might be TRBD1 (5 bases). This CDR3 contains 17 residues. In germline, CDR1 is MNHEY, CDR2 SVGEGT. V lost 0 bases to trimming and J lost 3 bases, with 18 bases between them. The CDR3 loop reads CASSYSPQKRTNYEQYF. In DNA form, the CDR3 reads TGTGCCAGCAGTTACTCCCCCCAAAAAAGGACAAACTACGAGCAGTACTTC.

This chain joins TRBV6-1 and TRBJ1-2; maybe TRBD1 (6 bases). V was cut by 3 bases and J by 7 bases, with 15 bases left in between. CDR1 and CDR2 (germline): MNHNS, SASEGT. The CDR3 spans 14 residues. For the CDR3, the DNA is TGTGCCAGCAGTGATCTCAGGGGAGTTGCTGGCTACACCTTC. It encodes CASSDLRGVAGYTF.

This CDR3 reads CASSLTGGGEKLFF. As DNA, the CDR3 is TGTGCCAGTAGCCTGACAGGTGGCGGTGAAAAACTGTTTTTT. The J gene is TRBJ1-4, the V gene TRBV19, with D perhaps matching TRBD1 (6 bases). The CDR3 runs 14 residues. CDR1 LNHDA and CDR2 SQIVND come from the germline V gene (reference sequence). V gave up 6 bases and J gave up 7 bases, with 15 bases separating them.

The genes are TRBV19 and TRBJ2-2; D unclear. Per the germline V gene, CDR1 is LNHDA and CDR2 is SQIVND (reference sequence). The CDR3 runs 16 residues. Deletions cut 6 bases from V and 0 bases from J, with 14 bases between. CDR3: CASSRGSLANTGELFF. The CDR3 DNA is TGTGCCAGTAGCCGAGGATCCCTGGCGAACACCGGGGAGCTGTTTTTT.

The rearrangement uses TRBV7-2 and TRBJ2-3; D gene unclear. The length of the CDR3 is 15 residues. Trimming took off 1 base at V and 7 bases at J, with 15 bases between the two ends. Germline loops: CDR1 SGHTA, CDR2 FQGNSA. As DNA, the CDR3 is TGTGCCAGCAGCTTAGGATCAAATGGCCCAAATACGCAGTATTTT. This translates into CASSLGSNGPNTQYF.

The chain links TRBV12-2 to TRBJ1-1. TRBV12-2 is an annotated pseudogene. The CDR3 is made up of 17 amino acids. The CDR3 here is CASRLSPRDEKGTEAFF. The CDR3, as DNA: TGTGCAAGTCGCCTGTCCCCACGGGACGAGAAAGGAACTGAAGCTTTCTTT.